Sequencing of this TCR beta chain was carried out in a study of T cell responses to AZD1222 COVID-19 vaccine. On the study more broadly: Timing groups of about 4 and about 12 weeks for second doses were pooled.

Germline V lookup: CDR1 SEHNR, CDR2 FQNEAQ (reference sequence). This CDR3 is 13 amino acids long. V was pared by 2 bases and J by 7 bases, with 11 bases between. Libraries were prepared by immunoSEQ multiplex PCR; TCRdb keeps only in-frame clonotypes and omits some of them. This sample has roughly 45,000 clones, with 70% to 80% found just once. V gene TRBV7-9 combines with J gene TRBJ1-2; TRBD1 is a possible D gene (6 bases). The TCR was taken from an adult in good health. Source: peripheral blood, taken on day 0 of AZD1222 vaccination. Here the CDR3 reads CASSLLQGGGYTF. The DNA for the CDR3 is TGTGCCAGCAGCTTACTACAGGGAGGTGGCTACACCTTC. Supplemented by reference TRBV7-9 and TRBJ1-2, the full variable domain reads DTGVSQNPRHKITKRGQNVTFRCDPISEHNRLYWYRQTLGQGPEFLTYFQNEAQLEKSRLLSDRFSAERPKGSFSTLEIQRTEQGDSAMYLCASSLLQGGGYTFGSGTRLTVV.